Listed below are T cell receptor beta chains from one sample, sequenced in a study of glioma-infiltrating T cells after dendritic cell vaccination. Some clones are missing from TCRdb's copy, which holds only in-frame ones; the method was immunoSEQ multiplex PCR. The sample includes 93,000 or so clones, 75% to 85% of them seen just once. This sample comprised blood, obtained before dendritic cell vaccination. The receptors here all came from a human donor with glioblastoma. CDR3s include the opening cysteine and the closing phenylalanine or tryptophan. Fields, in order: D gene, clone size, V gene, J gene, CDR3 protein, CDR3 DNA. The D gene is left open where the match is weak. Expanded clones are given a class, and other clones once, few, many or no size at all.

d_call: .; clone_size: .; v_call: TRBV28; j_call: TRBJ1-3; cdr3_aa: CASSLISGQGRDTIYF; cdr3_nt: TGTGCCAGCAGTTTAATTTCTGGGCAGGGCAGGGACACCATATATTTT
d_call: TRBD2; clone_size: .; v_call: TRBV10-3; j_call: TRBJ2-1; cdr3_aa: CAIRTPGLALDEQFF; cdr3_nt: TGTGCCATCAGGACACCGGGACTAGCTCTCGATGAGCAGTTCTTC
d_call: .; clone_size: .; v_call: TRBV6-4; j_call: TRBJ1-2; cdr3_aa: CASSVSWTEVPNYGYTF; cdr3_nt: TGTGCCAGCAGTGTGTCGTGGACAGAGGTTCCAAACTATGGCTACACCTTC
d_call: TRBD2; clone_size: .; v_call: TRBV11-2; j_call: TRBJ2-3; cdr3_aa: CASSFLRLPGLVVVNTQYF; cdr3_nt: TGTGCCAGCAGCTTCTTACGCTTACCGGGACTAGTCGTTGTAAATACGCAGTATTTT
d_call: .; clone_size: .; v_call: TRBV4-2; j_call: TRBJ2-2; cdr3_aa: CASSQDGPPGELFF; cdr3_nt: TGTGCCAGCAGCCAAGATGGGCCCCCCGGGGAGCTGTTTTTT
d_call: .; clone_size: .; v_call: TRBV7-9; j_call: TRBJ1-2; cdr3_aa: CASSPPLRVGVRGYTF; cdr3_nt: TGTGCCAGCAGCCCCCCCCTCCGGGTGGGAGTGAGGGGCTACACCTTC
d_call: .; clone_size: .; v_call: TRBV4-1; j_call: TRBJ2-5; cdr3_aa: CASSQAGVAETQYF; cdr3_nt: TGCGCCAGCAGCCAAGCGGGAGTTGCTGAGACCCAGTACTTC
d_call: .; clone_size: .; v_call: TRBV6-6; j_call: TRBJ1-5; cdr3_aa: CASSYLRDFGNQPQHF; cdr3_nt: TGTGCCAGCAGTTATCTCCGGGACTTCGGCAATCAGCCCCAGCATTTT
d_call: .; clone_size: .; v_call: TRBV18; j_call: TRBJ1-5; cdr3_aa: CASSPVGPSNQPQHF; cdr3_nt: TGTGCCAGCTCACCAGTTGGGCCTAGCAATCAGCCCCAGCATTTT
d_call: TRBD2; clone_size: .; v_call: TRBV5-1; j_call: TRBJ2-3; cdr3_aa: CASGWGGSSTDTQYF; cdr3_nt: TGCGCCAGTGGCTGGGGCGGGAGTAGCACAGATACGCAGTATTTT
d_call: TRBD1; clone_size: once; v_call: TRBV27; j_call: TRBJ2-3; cdr3_aa: CASSFVGQGYGTDTQYF; cdr3_nt: TGTGCCAGCAGTTTTGTAGGACAGGGTTATGGCACAGATACGCAGTATTTT
d_call: .; clone_size: .; v_call: TRBV11-3; j_call: TRBJ2-1; cdr3_aa: CASSPTSHSYNEQFF; cdr3_nt: TGTGCCAGCAGCCCCACTAGCCACTCCTACAATGAGCAGTTCTTC
d_call: TRBD1; clone_size: .; v_call: TRBV28; j_call: TRBJ1-2; cdr3_aa: CASSGGDRGGGGYTF; cdr3_nt: TGTGCCAGCAGCGGCGGGGACAGGGGAGGTGGTGGCTACACCTTC
d_call: TRBD2; clone_size: .; v_call: TRBV11-2; j_call: TRBJ2-3; cdr3_aa: CASSLFVAGVTDTQYF; cdr3_nt: TGTGCCAGCAGCTTATTCGTGGCGGGGGTTACAGATACGCAGTATTTT
d_call: .; clone_size: .; v_call: TRBV2; j_call: TRBJ1-1; cdr3_aa: CASSTAQGVTEAFF; cdr3_nt: TGTGCCAGCAGCACGGCCCAGGGTGTCACTGAAGCTTTCTTT
d_call: TRBD2; clone_size: .; v_call: TRBV6-4; j_call: TRBJ2-1; cdr3_aa: CASSPTSGSGNEQFF; cdr3_nt: TGTGCCAGCAGTCCGACTAGCGGGAGTGGGAATGAGCAGTTCTTC
d_call: .; clone_size: .; v_call: TRBV5-1; j_call: TRBJ2-1; cdr3_aa: CASSLALSTWEYNEQFF; cdr3_nt: TGCGCCAGCAGCTTGGCCCTAAGCACCTGGGAGTACAATGAGCAGTTCTTC
d_call: .; clone_size: .; v_call: TRBV4-2; j_call: TRBJ1-1; cdr3_aa: CASSQDSDTEAFF; cdr3_nt: TGTGCCAGCAGCCAAGATAGCGACACTGAAGCTTTCTTT
d_call: TRBD1; clone_size: .; v_call: TRBV6-1; j_call: TRBJ2-1; cdr3_aa: CANDDRGWSEQFF; cdr3_nt: TGTGCCAACGACGACAGGGGATGGAGTGAGCAGTTCTTC
d_call: .; clone_size: .; v_call: TRBV30; j_call: TRBJ1-1; cdr3_aa: CAWSVYRWNTEAFF; cdr3_nt: TGTGCCTGGAGTGTCTACAGATGGAACACTGAAGCTTTCTTT
d_call: .; clone_size: .; v_call: TRBV6-1; j_call: TRBJ1-1; cdr3_aa: CASSEIGVRTEAFF; cdr3_nt: TGTGCCAGCAGTGAAATCGGGGTGCGGACTGAAGCTTTCTTT